This T cell receptor (beta chain) was found in a study of CXCR3-negative and CXCR3-positive naive CD8 T cells. About the research overall: Collectively, the libraries yielded some 150 million TRB reads in total, at about 1.5 +/- 0.3 million per library. Whole-study results and caveats: Compared with CXCR3-negative naive cells, CXCR3-positive naive cells showed more hydrophobic TRB CDR3s.

Libraries of TRB cDNA were made by 5' RACE and carried UMIs. After re-calling the 5' RACE reads, TCRdb lists one entry per CDR3 protein, DNA absent. There are just under 90,000 distinct CDR3 sequences in the sample, with 0.8% to 0.85% held by the top ten. Germline loops: CDR1 MDHEN, CDR2 SYDVKM. This CDR3 contains 14 residues. As regards this clonotype: The target antigen is unknown.

The study sorted every CD8+ T cell subset in triplicate at under 350,000 cells each. The chain joins TRBV28 to TRBJ2-1; the D gene TCRdb calls, TRBD2, cannot be checked with no DNA. This TCR was sampled from a human donor in good health. Some clones in this sample may be carry-over from other donors' samples. The sequencing input was naive CXCR3+ CD8+ T cells from blood. Subset meaning: CD45RO-CCR7+CD27+CD95- naive CD8+ T cells expressing CXCR3 (TNR3+). CDR3 sequence: CASSLVGVGNEQFF.